The clone carrying this T cell receptor beta chain was seen only a few times. The CDR3 consists of 15 residues. V gave up 4 bases and J gave up 2 bases, with 13 bases separating them. Germline loops: CDR1 KGHDR, CDR2 SFDVKD. The data are from a study of response to subunit inactivated influenza vaccine. TCRdb re-called the RT-PCR reads with MiXCR, one entry per CDR3 protein. The table has more than 550,000 distinct CDR3 sequences, about 11% seen once; the top ten hold approximately 10%. These records were also assigned to another study, of T cells expressing NK-cell markers. That investigation notes: UMI-tagged 5'RACE template switching yielded the TCR beta cDNA.

The rearrangement uses TRBV24-1 and TRBJ2-5; perhaps TRBD1 as D (6 bases). The sequence came from a man aged 50 or older who received an inactivated influenza vaccine. This specimen was PBMCs from blood, taken on the day of vaccination. This CDR3 is CATSDPDRGQETQYF. CDR3 coding DNA: TGTGCCACCAGTGACCCGGACAGAGGTCAAGAGACCCAGTACTTC.